The clone carrying this T cell receptor (beta chain) was seen a handful of times. Its antigen is still unknown. From germline, CDR1 is SGHRS and CDR2 YFSETQ. V lost 2 bases and J 9 bases, leaving 18 bases between the germline ends. The CDR3 length is 15 residues. This sample is part of a study of long-term antiretroviral therapy in people with HIV. Study-level results: Pre-ART expanded TRB clones stayed dominant throughout, though often decreasing after ART.

Run at survey level, the immunoSEQ assay was version v3.0. The assay was immunoSEQ multiplex PCR, and TCRdb's table has in-frame clones only and misses some. Of more than 25,000 clones listed, approximately 91% are singletons. Held in samples before DNA extraction were about 0.85-10 million cryopreserved PBMC. This TCR was sampled from a man younger than 35 with HIV. The sample in question was unsorted PBMCs, obtained 3.1 years after starting antiretroviral therapy. The chain employs TRBV5-1 and TRBJ2-1; tentatively, D is TRBD1 (5 bases). This CDR3 is CASSLPRDSHPEQFF. The CDR3 DNA sequence: TGCGCCAGCAGCTTACCCAGGGATTCCCACCCTGAGCAGTTCTTC.